The TCR beta chain under discussion was sequenced for a study of patients and donors after allogeneic stem cell transplantation (dated by TCRdb to the early 2020s). This clonotype was found a few times. Its binding antigen is unknown. No base quality values were provided; no much bigger clone lies one nucleotide off. Inclusive of the bounding cysteine and phenylalanine, the CDR3 is 15 residues long. Only CDR3 DNA is held: 45 bases, read in frame from base 1. Library construction relied on RT-PCR. Instrument on record: NextSeq 550. The public reads were quality trimmed at Q25 with fastp and then assembled into clones with MiXCR by TCRdb, keeping productive beta chains. When rows share a CDR3 protein, they turn into one entry using the most common DNA and genes. The sample records 800,000 to 1,000,000 distinct CDR3 sequences, 18% of which are singletons. The ten largest clones capture about 6% of the sample.

The TCR was taken from a human donor who was either an allogeneic HSCT recipient or a stem cell or donor lymphocyte infusion donor (not recorded which). It is not recorded whose cells these are; they may come from a transplant donor. The specimen sequenced was blood, either unsorted or a sorted T cell fraction (not recorded which). The chain uses TRBV21-1 and TRBJ2-7; whether TRBD1, the table's D call, matches the DNA was not checked. TRBV21-1 is reported as a pseudogene. The DNA is TGTGCCAGCAGCAAAGAAGGAAGGGGCCAATACGAGCAGTACTTC. Its protein reads: CASSKEGRGQYEQYF.